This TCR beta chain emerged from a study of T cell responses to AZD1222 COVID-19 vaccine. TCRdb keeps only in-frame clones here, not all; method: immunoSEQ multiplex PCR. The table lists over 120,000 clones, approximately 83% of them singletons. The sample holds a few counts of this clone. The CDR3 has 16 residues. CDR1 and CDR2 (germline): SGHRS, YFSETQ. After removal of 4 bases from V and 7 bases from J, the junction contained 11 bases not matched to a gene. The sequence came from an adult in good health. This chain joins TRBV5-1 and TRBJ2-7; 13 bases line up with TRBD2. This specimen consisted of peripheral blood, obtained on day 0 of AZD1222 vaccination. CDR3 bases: TGCGCCAGCAGCCCAGGGACTAGCGGGGCCTTAGTGGAGCAGTACTTC. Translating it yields CASSPGTSGALVEQYF.